This TCR beta chain was captured in a study of T cell responses to AZD1222 COVID-19 vaccine. General observations from the study: When two AZD1222 doses had been given, Spike-specific TCR breadth and depth rose. Possibly, clonal diversity was underestimated; donors were largely white British and included more females.

Here immunoSEQ multiplex PCR was the method, and the copy in TCRdb shows in-frame clones only, minus some. The sample carries about 120,000 clones, around 87% recorded once. On this clone itself: Its antigen is unidentified.

CDR1 MNHEY and CDR2 SVGAGI come from the germline V gene. Trimming pared 4 bases from V and 3 bases from J, leaving 15 bases between. The CDR3 extends over 15 amino acids. The sequence was obtained from an adult in good health. The chain has TRBV6-5 and TRBJ1-2; D ambiguous. The starting material was peripheral blood, obtained on day 0 of AZD1222 vaccination. The CDR3 sequence: CASSSILDRDYGYTF. CDR3 sequence (DNA): TGTGCCAGCAGTTCCATACTCGACCGGGACTATGGCTACACCTTC.